This paragraph covers one T cell receptor beta chain sequence. In the authors' workflow: Amplification of reference gene primers provided the estimated nucleated cell counts. The data were produced by immunoSEQ multiplex PCR, yet TCRdb's version contains in-frame clones alone and is incomplete. The V and J calls and clone size were taken over from that table, and D and trimming were inferred from the DNA. The sample yields approximately 230,000 clones, roughly 84% seen once. This specimen belongs to a study of blood T cell repertoires in COVID-19. Study-wide context: Acute and convalescent COVID-19 samples came from the United States, Italy and Spain. The analysed material was cDNA or gDNA that came from T cells, B-cell-depleted T cells, or PBMCs.

This CDR3 is built from 15 residues. The junction had 13 bases not matched to a gene; V was cut back by 6 bases and J by 6 bases. Germline loops: CDR1 MNHEY, CDR2 SVGEGT. Sequencing was carried out using peripheral blood. V and J are TRBV6-2 or TRBV6-3 and TRBJ2-7; 8 bases are shared with TRBD1. This receptor was identified in a woman aged 40 to 49 who had recovered from COVID-19. CDR3 region: CASSVRGRVLIEQYF. CDR3 DNA: TGTGCCAGCAGCGTCAGGGGGCGCGTCCTCATCGAGCAGTACTTC.